The next 28 T cell receptor beta chains were all read from a single sample in a study of blood T cells in healthy people across ages. Primed by a sample-barcoded 5' primer and a J-beta primer mix, a second PCR proceeded for roughly 7 to 11 cycles. In TCRdb, the 5' RACE reads were re-called with MiXCR into one record per CDR3 protein. The sample has roughly 1,800,000 distinct CDR3 sequences, 40% to 55% seen once. The sequenced sample consisted of blood. The receptors derive from a woman between 35 and 50 years old in good health.

This clonotype was counted only a few times. V and J are TRBV9 and TRBJ2-5, with D uncertain. The CDR3 covers 14 residues. V lost 0 bases and J lost 1, with 7 bases in between. Germline V lookup: CDR1 SGDLS, CDR2 YYNGEE. The chain's CDR3 is CASSVAVSQETQYF. CDR3 DNA: TGTGCCAGCAGCGTAGCGGTGAGCCAAGAGACCCAGTACTTC.

The chain couples TRBV28 to TRBJ1-5; D possibly corresponds to TRBD1 (6 bases). CDR1 is MDHEN, CDR2 SYDVKM, per germline. The V and J ends lost 4 bases and 2 bases respectively, with 15 bases between them. The CDR3 covers 16 residues. DNA for the CDR3: TGTGCCAGCAGTTCCCCGAGGGGGGCTGGCAATCAGCCCCAGCATTTT. This encodes CASSSPRGAGNQPQHF.

This clonotype was seen more than once but under ten times. This chain uses TRBV9 with TRBJ2-1; 7 nucleotides match TRBD2. Trimming took 6 bases from V and 5 from J; bases not matched to a gene: 11. Germline CDR1 reads SGDLS; CDR2 reads YYNGEE. The CDR3 length is 15 residues. The CDR3 nucleotides read TGTGCCAGCACCCCAATGGCGGGAGTAAACAATGAGCAGTTCTTC. Translation gives CASTPMAGVNNEQFF.

J is TRBJ2-3 and V is TRBV6-5; D is uncertain. Germline V gives CDR1 MNHEY, CDR2 SVGAGI. The CDR3 is 14 amino acids. V lost 2 bases to trimming and J lost 1 base, with 7 bases between them. CDR3 in DNA: TGTGCCAGCAGTTACGGGATACGCACAGATACGCAGTATTTT. Protein: CASSYGIRTDTQYF.

The chain uses TRBV5-1 and TRBJ2-7, with 9 bases that match TRBD1. CDR3 length: 16 amino acids. Per the germline V gene, CDR1 is SGHRS and CDR2 is YFSETQ. V gave up 1 base and J gave up 1 base; unmatched junction bases: 6. The CDR3 loop is CASSLPGQGPSYEQYF. The CDR3 DNA sequence: TGCGCCAGCAGCTTGCCGGGACAGGGTCCTTCCTACGAGCAGTACTTC.

The chain links TRBV7-9 to TRBJ1-5; 8 positions match TRBD1. The CDR3 covers 14 residues. CDR1 is SEHNR, CDR2 FQNEAQ, per germline (reference sequence). J gave up 7 bases and V 3 bases, and 5 bases lay outside the gene matches. Written as DNA, the CDR3 is TGTGCCAGCAGCTTGACAGGGGAGAACCAGCCCCAGCATTTT. As protein: CASSLTGENQPQHF.

Details on this clonotype: The junction departs from the called germline gene at one end, perhaps through a read error. This sequence joins TRBV11-2 and TRBJ2-3; D gene ambiguous. The CDR3 sequence is 15 residues long. Germline V gene lookup returns CDR1 SGHAT and CDR2 FQNNGV. CDR3 in DNA: TGCGCCAGCAGCTTATTCGAGCGAGGCACAGATACGCAGTATTTT. This gives the protein CASSLFERGTDTQYF. The full variable domain, in which reference TRBV11-2 and TRBJ2-3 provide the parts outside the CDR3, is EAGVAQSPRYKIIEKRQSVAFWCNPISGHATLYWYQQILGQGPKLLIQFQNNGVVDDSQLPKDRFSAERLKGVDSTLKIQPAKLEDSAVYLCASSLFERGTDTQYFGPGTRLTVL.

The V call is TRBV4-1, the J call TRBJ2-1; D remains ambiguous. The CDR3 spans 15 residues. The germline V gene encodes CDR1 MGHRA and CDR2 YSYEKL. V gave up 1 base and J gave up 0 bases, with 7 bases separating them. The CDR3 loop reads CASSQAISSYNEQFF. The CDR3 region has the DNA TGCGCCAGCAGCCAAGCCATCAGCTCCTACAATGAGCAGTTCTTC.

The V call is TRBV13, the J call TRBJ2-1; maybe TRBD1 (6 bases). Trimming took off 5 bases at V and 4 bases at J, with 21 bases between the two ends. From germline, CDR1 is PRHDT and CDR2 FYEKMQ (reference sequence). This CDR3 contains 17 residues. The CDR3: CASSIDSGTPDYNEQFF. In DNA, the CDR3 is TGTGCCAGCAGCATCGACTCCGGGACACCGGATTACAATGAGCAGTTCTTC.

This chain uses TRBV14 with TRBJ1-2; TRBD1 might be the D (6 bases). Germline CDR1 is SGHDN and CDR2 is FVKESK. This CDR3 comprises 17 residues. Deletions cut 1 base from V and 0 bases from J, with 15 bases between. CDR3 residues: CASSQVPGARANYGYTF. As DNA, the CDR3 is TGTGCCAGCAGCCAAGTACCGGGGGCTAGAGCTAACTATGGCTACACCTTC.

This clonotype was seen only a few times. V gene TRBV7-8 combines with J gene TRBJ2-5; either TRBD1 or TRBD2 may supply D (7 bases each). This CDR3 comprises 15 residues. V was pared by 6 bases and J by 4 bases, with 18 bases between. Germline V lookup: CDR1 SGHVS, CDR2 FQNEAQ. CDR3 protein: CASRNDREGGETQYF. The CDR3 DNA sequence: TGTGCCAGCAGAAATGACAGGGAGGGTGGAGAGACCCAGTACTTC.

V gene TRBV21-1 combines with J gene TRBJ2-1. TRBV21-1 is marked as a pseudogene. The CDR3 has 13 residues. CDR3 nucleotides: TGTGCCAGCATCGCAGCCAACGACAATGAGCAGTTCTTC. Translation: CASIAANDNEQFF.

This CDR3 reads CSATRTVSGPQHF. Written as DNA, the CDR3 is TGCAGTGCTACCCGGACTGTATCGGGTCCCCAGCATTTT. The rearrangement links TRBV20-1 to TRBJ1-5; D call uncertain. The V end lost 4 bases, the J end lost 10 bases, and 17 bases lay between the germline ends. In germline, CDR1 is DFQATT, CDR2 SNEGSKA (reference sequence). CDR3 length: 13 amino acids.

The chain joins TRBV12-3 or TRBV12-4 to TRBJ2-1; no firm D call. Trimming took 4 bases from V and 7 from J, leaving 8 bases between them. The CDR3 loop spans 12 amino acids. The CDR3 DNA follows: TGTGCCAGCAGTTCCCCGCGGAATGAGCAGTTCTTC. Its protein is CASSSPRNEQFF.

The rearrangement uses TRBV5-5 and TRBJ2-7; 8 bases agree with TRBD1. The J call is doubtful: the DNA matches TRBJ2-4 better. Germline CDR1 and CDR2: SGHKS and YYEKEE (reference sequence). The CDR3 sequence is 14 residues long. The CDR3 sequence is CASSPDRVGNIQYF. Written as DNA, the CDR3 is TGTGCCAGCAGCCCGGACAGGGTTGGAAACATTCAGTACTTC.

A remark on this clonotype: A read error may account for a junction end that differs from germline. V gene TRBV12-3 or TRBV12-4 combines with J gene TRBJ2-7, with 11 positions matching TRBD2. The J call may be faulty, since TRBJ2-5 better matches the DNA end. The CDR3 loop spans 16 amino acids. CDR3 sequence: CDSSSVSGGALETQYF. For the CDR3, the DNA is TGTGACAGCAGTTCCGTTAGCGGGGGGGCCCTGGAGACCCAGTACTTC.

This sequence joins TRBV20-1 and TRBJ2-4, with TRBD2 identical over 7 bases. Matching the DNA end better, TRBJ2-7 makes the J call doubtful. CDR3 length: 15 amino acids. Germline V gives CDR1 DFQATT, CDR2 SNEGSKA (reference sequence). CDR3 loop: CSASPLRRGGHEQYF. CDR3 DNA sequence: TGCAGTGCTAGCCCCCTTAGACGGGGAGGGCACGAGCAGTACTTC.

The chain couples TRBV12-3 or TRBV12-4 to TRBJ2-1; TRBD2 might be the D (7 bases). The length of the CDR3 is 14 residues. Trimming left V 3 bases short and J 7 bases short, with 13 bases between. CDR3: CASSFRGGKNEQFF. The DNA for the CDR3 is TGTGCCAGCAGTTTCCGCGGGGGCAAGAATGAGCAGTTCTTC.

This chain joins TRBV7-6 and TRBJ1-2; 9 nucleotides line up with TRBD1. The germline V gene encodes CDR1 SGHVS and CDR2 FNYEAQ. This CDR3 region has 15 residues. V lost 5 bases and J lost 8; bases outside the gene matches: 12. The CDR3 protein is CASSPQDRGIGGYTF. CDR3 nucleotides: TGTGCCAGCAGCCCACAGGACAGGGGAATAGGGGGCTACACCTTC.

V is TRBV20-1 and J is TRBJ2-7; D is possibly TRBD1 (5 bases). Trimming stripped 5 bases from V and 3 bases from J, with 17 bases between. Per germline, CDR1 DFQATT and CDR2 SNEGSKA (reference sequence). The CDR3 has 14 residues. CDR3 coding DNA: TGCAGTGCTTTGGACAACGCACATCTCTACGAGCAGTACTTC. This sequence encodes CSALDNAHLYEQYF.

This CDR3 is CASIGGGDQETQYF. The CDR3 region has the DNA TGTGCCAGCATCGGCGGGGGGGACCAAGAGACCCAGTACTTC. The J gene is TRBJ2-5, the V gene TRBV6-2 or TRBV6-3, with 9 bases aligning to TRBD2. V shed 7 bases and J 0 bases; nucleotides not matched to a gene: 3. The CDR3 consists of 14 residues. CDR1 and CDR2 from the germline V gene are MNHEY and SVGEGT.

This clonotype was seen a few times. The chain uses TRBV7-2 and TRBJ2-6; D is unclear. Trimming left V 1 base short and J 2 bases short, with 3 bases between. The CDR3 runs 14 residues. Germline-derived CDR1 and CDR2 are SGHTA and FQGNSA. CDR3 nucleotide sequence: TGTGCCAGCAGCTTAGATGCTGGGGCCAACGTCCTGACTTTC. It encodes CASSLDAGANVLTF.

This clonotype showed up just a few times. The chain combines TRBV28 with TRBJ2-5, with D maybe TRBD2 (6 bases). Trimming stripped 8 bases from V and 0 bases from J, with 7 bases between. The germline V gene encodes CDR1 MDHEN and CDR2 SYDVKM. The CDR3 consists of 12 residues. CDR3 DNA: TGTGCCAGCGGGGACTACCAAGAGACCCAGTACTTC. The encoded protein is CASGDYQETQYF.

There are a few counts of this clonotype. This rearrangement joins TRBV12-3 or TRBV12-4 to TRBJ2-3; D call uncertain. Trimming removed 6 bases from V and 4 bases from J, with 8 bases in between. The CDR3 length is 12 residues. The CDR3 DNA follows: TGTGCCAGCAGATTTACCGCAGATACGCAGTATTTT. This encodes CASRFTADTQYF.

The J gene is TRBJ1-1, the V gene TRBV10-3; D is unclear. Trimming cost V 6 bases and J 3 bases, with 11 bases left between them. The CDR3 loop spans 13 amino acids. Germline V CDR1 and CDR2: ENHRY, SYGVKD. The CDR3 sequence: CAIRPGTHTEAFF. The DNA for the CDR3 is TGTGCCATCAGGCCGGGTACGCACACTGAAGCTTTCTTT.

This rearrangement joins TRBV12-3 or TRBV12-4 to TRBJ2-5; 7 nucleotides match TRBD2. The CDR3 is 15 amino acids. With V trimmed by 6 bases and J by 2 bases, 9 bases remained unmatched. Here the CDR3 DNA reads TGTGCCAGCAGCTACACGCGGGAGCCACAAGAGACCCAGTACTTC. Protein product: CASSYTREPQETQYF.

The chain employs TRBV4-3 and TRBJ2-5, with D possibly being TRBD1 (5 bases). V lost 0 bases and J 11 bases, leaving 13 bases between the germline ends. Looked up from germline, CDR1 is LGHNA and CDR2 is YSLEER. The CDR3 contains 13 residues. CDR3 sequence: CASSQDQGTEQYF. The CDR3 DNA sequence: TGCGCCAGCAGCCAAGATCAGGGTACTGAGCAGTACTTC.

This clonotype appeared a single time. The CDR3 spells CASKQGEGNYGYTF. The CDR3 DNA follows: TGTGCCAGTAAACAAGGGGAGGGGAACTATGGCTACACCTTC. The V gene is TRBV28, the J gene TRBJ1-2, with D maybe TRBD1 (5 bases). The CDR3 runs 14 residues. Trimming cost V 9 bases and J 2 bases, with 16 bases left between them. CDR1 MDHEN and CDR2 SYDVKM come from the germline V gene.